The entry that follows covers one T cell receptor (beta chain) sequence. No antigen is known for it. The sample is drawn from a study of CD4 T cells in relation to SARS-CoV-2 and coronaviruses. Study background: ViraFEST: approximately 10-day antigen culture of PBMCs, then TCR beta CDR3 sequencing. General study results and limits: Monoreactive clones expanded significantly more to SARS-CoV-2 than crossreactive clones did.

Unexposed donor CD4+ T cells date from about 2011-2019, before the COVID-19 pandemic. Isolation of CD4+ T cells took place after less than twelve days in culture. Testing used SARS-CoV-2 S/N and four cold-coronavirus spikes on unexposed-donor CD4+ T cells, cells permitting. Fresh IL-2 medium replaced half the medium on days 3 and 7. Some clones are missing from TCRdb's copy, which holds only in-frame ones; the method was immunoSEQ multiplex PCR. The profile shows some 21,000 clones, 76% of them singletons. The CDR3 is made up of 16 amino acids. Germline assignment: CDR1 SGHRS and CDR2 YFSETQ. The V gene end was trimmed by 4 bases and the J gene end by 5 bases; junction bases not matched to a gene: 8.

The sequence derives from a human donor in good health. The chain combines TRBV5-1 with TRBJ2-3; 12 bases are shared with TRBD2. The sample consisted of CD4+ T cells from PBMCs, cultured in vitro. CDR3 protein: CASSGRLAGDLDTQYF. The CDR3 coding sequence is TGCGCCAGCAGCGGGCGACTAGCGGGAGATTTAGATACGCAGTATTTT. Looking up the rest from reference TRBV5-1 and TRBJ2-3 gives the full variable domain: KAGVTQTPRYLIKTRGQQVTLSCSPISGHRSVSWYQQTPGQGLQFLFEYFSETQRNKGNFPGRFSGRQFSNSRSEMNVSTLELGDSALYLCASSGRLAGDLDTQYFGPGTRLTVL.